The rows below give T cell receptor beta chains drawn from one sample of a study of OX40 agonist ivuxolimab in advanced cancers. The table came from immunoSEQ multiplex PCR; TCRdb's copy has only in-frame clones and leaves some out. Here the sample spans tens of thousands of clones, about 80% being singletons. The sample consisted of CD4+ or CD8+ T cells sorted from blood, taken in a trial of the OX40 agonist ivuxolimab. The receptors here all came from an adult with an advanced solid tumor such as melanoma, head and neck, liver or kidney cancer. CDR3s include the opening cysteine and the closing phenylalanine or tryptophan. D genes are given only for firm matches. A row's size may be missing; if present it is once, few, many or a size class.

j_call: TRBJ1-4
v_call: TRBV2
d_call: .
clone_size: .
cdr3_nt: TGTGCCAGCAGTCTGGCCCAGGACACGTCTGAAAAACTGTTTTTT
cdr3_aa: CASSLAQDTSEKLFF

j_call: TRBJ2-3
v_call: TRBV7-3
d_call: TRBD2
clone_size: .
cdr3_nt: TGTGCCAGCAGCTTAGGACTAGCCTCAGATACGCAGTATTTT
cdr3_aa: CASSLGLASDTQYF

j_call: TRBJ2-2
v_call: TRBV4-1
d_call: TRBD2
clone_size: .
cdr3_nt: TGCGCCAGCAAACTAGCGGGGGGGATTACCGGGGAGCTGTTTTTT
cdr3_aa: CASKLAGGITGELFF

j_call: TRBJ1-3
v_call: TRBV5-1
d_call: .
clone_size: .
cdr3_nt: TGCGCCAGCAGCACAAATGCAGCATCTGGAAACACCATATATTTT
cdr3_aa: CASSTNAASGNTIYF

j_call: TRBJ2-7
v_call: TRBV25-1
d_call: TRBD1
clone_size: .
cdr3_nt: TGTGCCAGCAGTGCTGGGACAGGGGTCTACGAGCAGTACTTC
cdr3_aa: CASSAGTGVYEQYF

j_call: TRBJ1-1
v_call: TRBV19
d_call: .
clone_size: .
cdr3_nt: TGTGCCAGTAGTATAAGGAGACAGAACACTGAAGCTTTCTTT
cdr3_aa: CASSIRRQNTEAFF

j_call: TRBJ1-1
v_call: TRBV6-1
d_call: .
clone_size: .
cdr3_nt: TGTGCCAGCAGTGAGAGGGGGTACACTGAAGCTTTCTTT
cdr3_aa: CASSERGYTEAFF

j_call: TRBJ1-6
v_call: TRBV7-2
d_call: .
clone_size: .
cdr3_nt: TGTGCCAGCAGCTTGCAGAGCTCCTATAATTCACCCCTCCACTTT
cdr3_aa: CASSLQSSYNSPLHF

j_call: TRBJ1-1
v_call: TRBV7-9
d_call: .
clone_size: .
cdr3_nt: TGTGCCAGCAGCTTTAGTGGCAACACTGAAGCTTTCTTT
cdr3_aa: CASSFSGNTEAFF

j_call: TRBJ2-7
v_call: TRBV6-1
d_call: .
clone_size: few
cdr3_nt: TGTGCCAGCAGTGAAGCGACCGTTCGGTACTTC
cdr3_aa: CASSEATVRYF

j_call: TRBJ2-1
v_call: TRBV7-2
d_call: TRBD2
clone_size: .
cdr3_nt: TGTGCCAGCAGCTTGACTAGCGGGGTATACAATGAGCAGTTCTTC
cdr3_aa: CASSLTSGVYNEQFF

j_call: TRBJ1-1
v_call: TRBV7-2
d_call: .
clone_size: few
cdr3_nt: TGTGCCAGCAGCTTACTACCCAACACTGAAGCTTTCTTT
cdr3_aa: CASSLLPNTEAFF

j_call: TRBJ2-2
v_call: TRBV5-6
d_call: .
clone_size: .
cdr3_nt: TGTGCCAGCAGCTTGGGACAGGTCACCGGGGAGCTGTTTTTT
cdr3_aa: CASSLGQVTGELFF

j_call: TRBJ2-1
v_call: TRBV29-1
d_call: TRBD2
clone_size: .
cdr3_nt: TGCAGCGTTGATCCGAGCGGGGGCCTCCCCCATGAGCAGTTCTTC
cdr3_aa: CSVDPSGGLPHEQFF

j_call: TRBJ2-3
v_call: TRBV19
d_call: TRBD2
clone_size: .
cdr3_nt: TGTGCCAGTAGTATAAGGGGACTGGCGGGGGTCACAGATACGCAGTATTTT
cdr3_aa: CASSIRGLAGVTDTQYF

j_call: TRBJ2-2
v_call: TRBV7-3
d_call: TRBD2
clone_size: .
cdr3_nt: TGTGCCAGCAGCTTAATGGTGACTAGCGGGGGGAACACCGGGGAGCTGTTTTTT
cdr3_aa: CASSLMVTSGGNTGELFF

j_call: TRBJ2-5
v_call: TRBV5-5
d_call: .
clone_size: .
cdr3_nt: TGTGCCAGCAGCTTGGGGGTGGAGACCCAGTACTTC
cdr3_aa: CASSLGVETQYF

j_call: TRBJ1-4
v_call: TRBV4-1
d_call: .
clone_size: once
cdr3_nt: TGCGCCAGCAGCCAAAAAGGGACGAGGGTTCTAAGAGAAAAACTGTTTTTT
cdr3_aa: CASSQKGTRVLREKLFF

j_call: TRBJ1-2
v_call: TRBV19
d_call: .
clone_size: .
cdr3_nt: TGTGCCAGTAGTAAACTCGCAGGGAACTATGGCTACACCTTC
cdr3_aa: CASSKLAGNYGYTF

j_call: TRBJ2-3
v_call: TRBV2
d_call: .
clone_size: .
cdr3_nt: TGTGCCAGCAGTGAAGTCGGCCTCTCCGGGGATACGCAGTATTTT
cdr3_aa: CASSEVGLSGDTQYF

j_call: TRBJ2-7
v_call: TRBV10-3
d_call: TRBD2
clone_size: .
cdr3_nt: TGTGCCATCAGTTCTTCCAGCGGGGTGAGCTCCTACGAGCAGTACTTC
cdr3_aa: CAISSSSGVSSYEQYF

j_call: TRBJ1-2
v_call: TRBV5-1
d_call: .
clone_size: .
cdr3_nt: TGCGCCAGCAACGAAGGGGGGGCGAGTTCGGGCTACACCTTC
cdr3_aa: CASNEGGASSGYTF